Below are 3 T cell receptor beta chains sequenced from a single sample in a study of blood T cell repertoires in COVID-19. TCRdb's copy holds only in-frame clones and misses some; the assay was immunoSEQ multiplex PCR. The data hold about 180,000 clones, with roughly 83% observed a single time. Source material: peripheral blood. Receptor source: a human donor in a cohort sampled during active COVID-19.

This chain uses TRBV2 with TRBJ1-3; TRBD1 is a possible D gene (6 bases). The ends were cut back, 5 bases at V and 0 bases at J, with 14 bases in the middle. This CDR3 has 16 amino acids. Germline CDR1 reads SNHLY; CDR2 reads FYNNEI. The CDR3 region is CASSSPRGASGNTIYF. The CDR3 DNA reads TGTGCCAGCAGTTCCCCCAGGGGAGCCTCTGGAAACACCATATATTTT.

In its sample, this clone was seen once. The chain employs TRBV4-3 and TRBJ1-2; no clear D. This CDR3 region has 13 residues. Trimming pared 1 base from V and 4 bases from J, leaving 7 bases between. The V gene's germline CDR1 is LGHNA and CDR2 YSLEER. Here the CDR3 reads CASSQAEGYGYTF. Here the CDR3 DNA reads TGCGCCAGCAGCCAAGCAGAGGGCTATGGCTACACCTTC.

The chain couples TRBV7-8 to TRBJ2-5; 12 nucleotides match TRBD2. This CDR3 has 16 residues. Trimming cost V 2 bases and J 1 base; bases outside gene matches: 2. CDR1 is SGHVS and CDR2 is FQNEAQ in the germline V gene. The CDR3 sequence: CASSLRLAGVQETQYF. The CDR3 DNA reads TGTGCCAGCAGCTTACGACTAGCGGGGGTCCAAGAGACCCAGTACTTC.